The 6 T cell receptor beta chains below come from one sample, sequenced in a study of beta chain features in type 1 diabetes. Expressed TCRB transcripts were sequenced after all isolated RNA was converted to cDNA. Data came from immunoSEQ multiplex PCR; TCRdb stores just in-frame clones and leaves some out. Of around 160,000 clones in the sample, roughly 60% were seen once. These receptors lack a known antigen. Regarding the study as a whole: Moderate but significant shortening of TCRB CDR3s was recorded in all four CD4+ subsets from Type 1 diabetes patients.

Sequencing input: naive CD4+ T cells from blood. The receptors shown here come from a man aged 25 to 40 with type 1 diabetes.

The gene calls are TRBV9 and TRBJ1-2; D gene uncertain. The CDR3 totals 13 residues. Germline V gene data show CDR1 as SGDLS and CDR2 as YYNGEE. The V end was cut by 4 bases, the J end by 3 bases, with 10 bases between. The CDR3 nucleotides are TGTGCCAGCAGCCGCCAGGACGACTATGGCTACACCTTC. Its translation is CASSRQDDYGYTF.

V and J are TRBV18 and TRBJ2-5, with D maybe TRBD1 (5 bases). Between the trimmed V and J ends, which lost 2 bases and 3 bases, there was a span of 13 bases. CDR3 length: 15 amino acids. CDR1 and CDR2 (germline): KGHSH, LQKENI. DNA of the CDR3: TGTGCCAGCTCACCAAGAGACAGAAAAAAAGAGACCCAGTACTTC. It specifies CASSPRDRKKETQYF.

The chain joins TRBV27 to TRBJ2-1; D may be TRBD2 (6 bases). CDR1 and CDR2 from the germline V gene are MNHEY and SMNVEV (reference sequence). Trimming removed 5 bases at V and 0 bases at J, with 17 bases between. The CDR3 runs 17 residues. CDR3 residues: CASSVNPTSRSYNEQFF. The CDR3, as DNA: TGTGCCAGCAGTGTAAACCCTACTAGCCGCTCCTACAATGAGCAGTTCTTC.

The chain joins TRBV4-3 to TRBJ1-6; a possible D gene is TRBD1 (6 bases). The CDR3 covers 16 residues. Germline-derived CDR1 and CDR2 are LGHNA and YSLEER. Trimming shortened V by 4 bases and J by 5 bases, and 15 bases separated the two germline ends. The CDR3 loop is CASSPQGNGNNSPLHF. In DNA, the CDR3 is TGCGCCAGCAGCCCTCAGGGGAACGGAAATAATTCACCCCTCCACTTT.

The V gene is TRBV7-6, the J gene TRBJ2-4; 8 positions match TRBD2. Germline V gene data show CDR1 as SGHVS and CDR2 as FNYEAQ. CDR3 length equals 15 residues. The V segment lost 6 bases and the J segment 3 bases; nucleotides outside the gene matches: 7. CDR3 sequence reads: CASSLRGEGKNIQYF. Here the CDR3 DNA reads TGTGCCAGCAGTTTGCGGGGGGAAGGCAAAAACATTCAGTACTTC.

This clone was counted a few times. The rearrangement joins TRBV9 to TRBJ2-2; D might be TRBD1 (6 bases). The length of the CDR3 is 15 residues. Trimming cost V 0 bases and J 4 bases, with 10 bases left between them. Germline CDR1 SGDLS, CDR2 YYNGEE. CDR3 bases: TGTGCCAGCAGCGTAGCTTGGACAGCCACCGGGGAGCTGTTTTTT. It encodes CASSVAWTATGELFF.